The 27 T cell receptor beta chains reported below all come from one sample, sequenced in a study of shared clonotypes between healthy human individuals. This table comes from immunoSEQ multiplex PCR, and its TCRdb copy is limited to in-frame clones, with some not included. The sample contains 600,000 or so clones, 95% to 98% of which appear only once. The naive CD8 fraction comprised CD45RO-negative cells positively selected for CCR7 and excluded terminally differentiated effector memory CD45RA+ cells. Sequencing input: naive CD8+ T cells sorted from blood. These receptors were taken from a man between 25 and 39 years old in good health.

J is TRBJ2-7 and V is TRBV5-1, with 8 bases fitting TRBD1. This CDR3 is 14 amino acids long. V was pared by 6 bases and J by 3 bases, with 8 bases of the junction left unmatched. The germline CDR1 and CDR2 sequences are SGHRS and YFSETQ. CDR3 loop: CASTRGTGSYEQYF. In nucleotides, the CDR3 is TGCGCCAGCACCCGAGGGACAGGCAGCTACGAGCAGTACTTC.

The CDR3 loop is CASSLYGGGSGNEKLFF. The CDR3 coding sequence is TGCGCCAGCAGCTTGTATGGAGGGGGATCAGGAAATGAAAAACTGTTTTTT. V gene TRBV5-1 combines with J gene TRBJ1-4; perhaps TRBD1 as D (6 bases). This CDR3 region has 17 residues. Per the germline V gene, CDR1 is SGHRS and CDR2 is YFSETQ. V was pared by 1 base and J by 5 bases, with 18 bases between.

Turning to this clone: The sample carries other DNA sequences with the same CDR3. The chain recombines TRBV5-5 with TRBJ2-7; 8 positions match TRBD1. Trimming at V came to 2 bases and at J to 4 bases, leaving 5 bases not matched to a gene. There are 14 residues in the CDR3. Germline V CDR1 and CDR2: SGHKS, YYEKEE (reference sequence). The CDR3 here is CASSFGTGGYEQYF. The CDR3 DNA is TGTGCCAGCAGCTTTGGCACAGGGGGTTACGAGCAGTACTTC.

This clone was observed once. This chain uses TRBV10-1 with TRBJ2-1; no reliable D call. Trimming pared 1 base from V and 1 base from J, leaving 11 bases between. The CDR3 contains 16 residues. Germline V CDR1 and CDR2: WNHNN, SYGVQD (reference sequence). The CDR3 reads CASSEFRAQSYNEQFF. The CDR3 DNA follows: TGCGCCAGCAGTGAGTTTAGGGCCCAATCCTACAATGAGCAGTTCTTC.

The V gene is TRBV7-6, the J gene TRBJ1-1; possibly TRBD1 for D (5 bases). Trimming cost V 5 bases and J 2 bases, with 12 bases left between them. The CDR3 is 14 residues long. From germline, CDR1 is SGHVS and CDR2 FNYEAQ. The CDR3 coding sequence is TGTGCCAGCAGCACTGGGGACGGAAACACTGAAGCTTTCTTT. This translates into CASSTGDGNTEAFF.

This chain uses TRBV18 with TRBJ1-5, with TRBD1 matching 10 bases. With V trimmed by 4 bases and J by 2 bases, 5 bases remained unmatched. From germline, CDR1 is KGHSH and CDR2 LQKENI. The CDR3 totals 16 residues. CDR3 amino acids: CASSQGTGVGNQPQHF. The CDR3, as DNA: TGTGCCAGCTCACAGGGGACAGGGGTCGGCAATCAGCCCCAGCATTTT.

On this clone itself: The same CDR3 is also encoded by other DNA sequences in this sample. This rearrangement joins TRBV7-6 to TRBJ2-5; 13 positions match TRBD2. Trimming removed 5 bases from V and 5 bases from J; junction bases left unmatched: 5. The CDR3 runs 15 residues. CDR1 is SGHVS, CDR2 FNYEAQ, per germline. In DNA, the CDR3 is TGTGCCAGCAGCCCAGGACTAGCGGGAGCTGAGACCCAGTACTTC. This encodes CASSPGLAGAETQYF. The full variable domain, its missing parts supplied by reference TRBV7-6 and TRBJ2-5, is GAGVSQSPRYKVTKRGQDVALRCDPISGHVSLYWYRQALGQGPEFLTYFNYEAQQDKSGLPNDRFSAERPEGSISTLTIQRTEQRDSAMYRCASSPGLAGAETQYFGPGTRLLVL.

V and J are TRBV7-9 and TRBJ2-7, with D maybe TRBD2 (6 bases). The CDR3 sequence is 13 residues long. CDR1 is SEHNR and CDR2 is FQNEAQ in the germline V gene (reference sequence). V lost 3 bases to trimming and J lost 3 bases, with 9 bases between them. Here the CDR3 reads CASSLTRLYEQYF. The CDR3 bases are TGTGCCAGCAGCTTGACTAGGCTCTACGAGCAGTACTTC.

The chain combines TRBV25-1 with TRBJ2-5, with D perhaps matching TRBD1 or TRBD2 (5 bases each). This CDR3 is built from 14 residues. Germline CDR1 reads MGHDK; CDR2 reads SYGVNS. Trimming removed 2 bases from V and 1 base from J, with 8 bases in between. The CDR3 here is CASSERGGQETQYF. In DNA form, the CDR3 reads TGTGCCAGCAGTGAACGTGGGGGCCAAGAGACCCAGTACTTC.

The chain has TRBV7-9 and TRBJ2-1; maybe TRBD1 (6 bases). Looked up from germline, CDR1 is SEHNR and CDR2 is FQNEAQ (reference sequence). V lost 1 base, J lost 5 bases, and 9 bases lay in between. The CDR3 spans 14 residues. For the CDR3, the DNA is TGTGCCAGCAGCTTAGTAGGGACAAACAATGAGCAGTTCTTC. Its translation is CASSLVGTNNEQFF.

CDR3 sequence: CASSQTPESSYEQYF. Written as DNA, the CDR3 is TGCGCCAGCAGCCAGACCCCGGAGAGCTCCTACGAGCAGTACTTC. The rearrangement uses TRBV4-1 and TRBJ2-7; D unclear. Germline CDR1 MGHRA, CDR2 YSYEKL. V was shortened by 3 bases and J by 0 bases, with 12 bases between the two germline ends. This CDR3 has 15 amino acids.

V usage is TRBV5-5 and J usage is TRBJ2-2; D remains ambiguous. Between the trimmed V and J ends, which lost 1 base and 8 bases, there was a span of 9 bases. The CDR3 sequence is 13 residues long. CDR1 SGHKS and CDR2 YYEKEE come from the germline V gene (reference sequence). As DNA, the CDR3 is TGTGCCAGCAGCTTGATAAAGGCAGGGGAGCTGTTTTTT. This sequence encodes CASSLIKAGELFF.

V is TRBV5-4 and J is TRBJ2-5; TRBD2 is a possible D gene (6 bases). Germline V lookup: CDR1 SGHNT, CDR2 YYREEE (reference sequence). The V end was cut by 1 base, the J end by 7 bases, with 23 bases between. The CDR3 has 17 amino acids. CDR3 nucleotides: TGTGCCAGCAGCTTGCCCCTTGGGGAGAGACCGGAGGGGACCCAGTACTTC. Residues: CASSLPLGERPEGTQYF.

The rearrangement uses TRBV18 and TRBJ2-7, with 8 bases identical to TRBD2. J gave up 6 bases and V 0 bases, and 7 bases lay outside the gene matches. This CDR3 comprises 15 residues. Germline lookup yields CDR1 KGHSH and CDR2 LQKENI. The CDR3 sequence: CASSPPGPAGVEQYF. DNA for the CDR3: TGTGCCAGCTCACCACCTGGACCAGCGGGAGTCGAGCAGTACTTC.

This rearrangement joins TRBV4-1 to TRBJ2-1, with a possible D match to TRBD1 (5 bases). The CDR3 runs to 17 residues. Per the germline V gene, CDR1 is MGHRA and CDR2 is YSYEKL. Trimming left V 4 bases short and J 0 bases short, with 16 bases between. The CDR3 DNA sequence: TGCGCCAGCAGCCGCCAGCAGGGTCCGAGCTCCTACAATGAGCAGTTCTTC. Translating gives CASSRQQGPSSYNEQFF.

J is TRBJ2-4 and V is TRBV27, with TRBD1 matching 8 bases. The trim removed 5 bases at V and 11 bases at J, leaving 8 bases unmatched. This CDR3 spans 13 amino acids. In germline, CDR1 is MNHEY, CDR2 SMNVEV (reference sequence). The CDR3 is CASSPRTGRVQYF. The CDR3 DNA is TGTGCCAGCAGTCCTCGGACAGGGAGAGTTCAGTACTTC.

This chain connects TRBV28 to TRBJ2-7, with D possibly TRBD2 on 10 matching bases. This CDR3 contains 19 residues. Trimming pared 2 bases from V and 3 bases from J, leaving 26 bases between. Per germline, CDR1 MDHEN and CDR2 SYDVKM. The CDR3 is CASSLDRGEREGSGYEQYF. CDR3 sequence (DNA): TGTGCCAGCAGTTTAGACAGGGGGGAGCGGGAGGGCAGCGGCTACGAGCAGTACTTC. Full variable domain (missing parts from reference TRBV28 and TRBJ2-7): DVKVTQSSRYLVKRTGEKVFLECVQDMDHENMFWYRQDPGLGLRLIYFSYDVKMKEKGDIPEGYSVSREKKERFSLILESASTNQTSMYLCASSLDRGEREGSGYEQYFGPGTRLTVT.

This clone was observed a single time. The chain recombines TRBV6-6 with TRBJ2-7, with TRBD1 matching 7 bases. CDR1 is MNHNY and CDR2 is SVGAGI in the germline V gene (reference sequence). The CDR3 has 16 residues. Unmatched junction bases numbered 13, after V lost 5 bases and J lost 3 bases. CDR3 DNA: TGTGCCAGCAGTACATTCGACCCGGACAGGATCTACGAGCAGTACTTC. Translation gives CASSTFDPDRIYEQYF.

The chain uses TRBV29-1 and TRBJ2-5; D not certain. CDR3 length: 13 residues. V was cut by 4 bases and J by 2 bases, with 11 bases left in between. Germline CDR1 SQVTM, CDR2 ANQGSEA. The DNA for the CDR3 is TGCAGCGTTGTTATCGGAAATCAAGAGACCCAGTACTTC. This translates into CSVVIGNQETQYF.

The V call is TRBV6-4, the J call TRBJ1-4, with D maybe TRBD1 (6 bases). This CDR3 has 15 amino acids. Germline V gene lookup returns CDR1 MRHNA and CDR2 SNTAGT. V lost 2 bases and J 10 bases, leaving 17 bases between the germline ends. The CDR3 coding sequence is TGTGCCAGCAGTGACCGGCAGGGGTTGGAGGGAAAACTGTTTTTT. Translation: CASSDRQGLEGKLFF.

This chain joins TRBV4-1 and TRBJ1-1; D ambiguous. The V gene lost 4 bases and the J gene lost 0 bases, with 21 bases spanning the gap. CDR3 length: 18 residues. CDR1 is MGHRA, CDR2 YSYEKL, per germline. The CDR3 sequence: CASSPNSGSLGMNTEAFF. The CDR3 bases are TGCGCCAGCAGCCCGAACTCCGGGTCCCTGGGGATGAACACTGAAGCTTTCTTT.

The rearrangement joins TRBV29-1 to TRBJ2-7; no clear D. Trimming took 0 bases from V and 6 from J, leaving 21 bases between them. The V gene's germline CDR1 is SQVTM and CDR2 ANQGSEA. This CDR3 has 16 amino acids. The CDR3, as DNA: TGCAGCGTTGAAGATCACGCATCCGCAGGATCTCTCGAGCAGTACTTC. Protein sequence: CSVEDHASAGSLEQYF.

This chain joins TRBV5-1 and TRBJ2-7; TRBD2 matches at 10 bases. The length of the CDR3 is 15 residues. V dropped 4 bases and J dropped 3; count of bases not matched to a gene: 7. Germline V gene sequence: CDR1 SGHRS, CDR2 YFSETQ. Here the CDR3 reads CASSLASGRRYEQYF. The CDR3 coding sequence is TGCGCCAGCAGCCTGGCTAGCGGGAGACGCTACGAGCAGTACTTC.

The chain combines TRBV4-1 with TRBJ1-1; D ambiguous. The germline V gene has CDR1 MGHRA and CDR2 YSYEKL. The CDR3 runs 12 residues. V lost 5 bases, J lost 7 bases, and 11 bases lay in between. The CDR3 is CASSGILLEAFF. CDR3 DNA: TGCGCCAGCAGCGGGATTTTACTTGAAGCTTTCTTT.

V gene TRBV28 combines with J gene TRBJ2-7; D is undetermined. Per germline, CDR1 MDHEN and CDR2 SYDVKM. The CDR3 loop spans 14 amino acids. Trimming shortened V by 5 bases and J by 0 bases, and 11 bases separated the two germline ends. The CDR3 DNA follows: TGTGCCAGCAGTCGGACCCTAAGCTCCTACGAGCAGTACTTC. It encodes CASSRTLSSYEQYF.

The chain recombines TRBV29-1 with TRBJ2-1, with 10 bases that match TRBD2. V was pared by 4 bases and J by 8 bases, with 8 bases of the junction left unmatched. This CDR3 is built from 14 residues. CDR1 SQVTM and CDR2 ANQGSEA come from the germline V gene. CDR3 region: CSVVSGTSVDEQFF. The CDR3 DNA follows: TGCAGCGTTGTATCAGGGACTAGCGTTGATGAGCAGTTCTTC.

This chain links TRBV25-1 with TRBJ1-4; D not resolved. The CDR3 runs to 15 residues. Germline V gene lookup returns CDR1 MGHDK and CDR2 SYGVNS. The germline V and J ends were trimmed by 3 bases and 3 bases, with 11 bases remaining between them. The CDR3 bases are TGTGCCAGCAGTGACAGCGGCAGAGCTAATGAAAAACTGTTTTTT. Protein: CASSDSGRANEKLFF. Full variable domain (missing parts from reference TRBV25-1 and TRBJ1-4): EADIYQTPRYLVIGTGKKITLECSQTMGHDKMYWYQQDPGMELHLIHYSYGVNSTEKGDLSSESTVSRIRTEHFPLTLESARPSHTSQYLCASSDSGRANEKLFFGSGTQLSVL.